This TCR beta chain stems from a study of cytomegalovirus exposure and HLA in healthy donors. The germline gives CDR1 SGHNT, CDR2 YYREEE (reference sequence). With 5 bases clipped from V and 3 bases from J, the junction kept 8 bases outside the gene matches. The length of the CDR3 is 14 residues. Amplification used 60 Vbeta primers and 13 Jbeta primers. Profiling relied on immunoSEQ multiplex PCR, and the TCRdb table lists in-frame clones only, not all of them. The table has some 140,000 clones, over 60% seen once. This clonotype was sampled from a woman aged 55-70 years in good health and CMV-seronegative. Sequencing input: PBMCs. The chain couples TRBV5-4 to TRBJ2-7; TRBD1 agrees at 7 bases. The DNA for the CDR3 is TGTGCCAGCAGTCGTGGGGGACAGTACTACGAGCAGTACTTC. Protein: CASSRGGQYYEQYF. Supplemented by reference TRBV5-4 and TRBJ2-7, the full variable domain reads ETGVTQSPTHLIKTRGQQVTLRCSSQSGHNTVSWYQQALGQGPQFIFQYYREEENGRGNFPPRFSGLQFPNYSSELNVNALELDDSALYLCASSRGGQYYEQYFGPGTRLTVT.